A selection of T cell receptor beta chains follows, all from one sample in a study of T cell changes during pregnancy in multiple sclerosis. Sequenced by immunoSEQ multiplex PCR; TCRdb stores in-frame clones only, minus some. The table lists under 110,000 clones, more than 85% of them singletons. The specimen comprised peripheral blood, sampled in the second trimester of pregnancy. These receptors all come from a female donor with multiple sclerosis, enrolled in a pregnancy study. CDR3s include the opening cysteine and the closing phenylalanine or tryptophan. A D gene is named only where the DNA matches it firmly. The listing skips clone size in some rows; elsewhere it reads once, few, many or a size class.

DNA: TGCAGCGTTGAAGATACGGGGCGGGACGGGACCGGGGAGCTGTTTTTT
CDR3: CSVEDTGRDGTGELFF
D: .
J: TRBJ2-2
V: TRBV29-1
size: .

DNA: TGTGCCAGCACGACGACAGACTCCTACTACGAGCAGTACTTC
CDR3: CASTTTDSYYEQYF
D: .
J: TRBJ2-7
V: TRBV28
size: .

DNA: TGTGCCAGCAGCAAGGATAGCGTGGTTGGAAACACCATATATTTT
CDR3: CASSKDSVVGNTIYF
D: .
J: TRBJ1-3
V: TRBV2
size: .

DNA: TGTGCCAGCAGCCCCACTGGCCAAGAGACCCAGTACTTC
CDR3: CASSPTGQETQYF
D: .
J: TRBJ2-5
V: TRBV4-2
size: .

DNA: TGTGCCATCAGTGGATCGGGGACTGGGGCCAACGTCCTGACTTTC
CDR3: CAISGSGTGANVLTF
D: .
J: TRBJ2-6
V: TRBV10-3
size: .

DNA: TGCGCCAGCAGCACTACAGGGTCGGCCTATGGCTACACCTTC
CDR3: CASSTTGSAYGYTF
D: .
J: TRBJ1-2
V: TRBV5-1
size: few

DNA: TGTGCCAGCAGCTTCTCACTAACCGACTACGAGCAGTACTTC
CDR3: CASSFSLTDYEQYF
D: .
J: TRBJ2-7
V: TRBV5-5
size: once

DNA: TGCGCCAGCAGCCACGGGACAGCCTTACCTCGGGACATTCAGTACTTC
CDR3: CASSHGTALPRDIQYF
D: TRBD1
J: TRBJ2-4
V: TRBV5-1
size: .

DNA: TGCGCCAGCAGCTTGCCCAGGGGCCAAACCCCTAGCACAGATACGCAGTATTTT
CDR3: CASSLPRGQTPSTDTQYF
D: .
J: TRBJ2-3
V: TRBV5-1
size: .

DNA: TGTGCCAGCAGTCCTCGGGGTGGGAACACTGAAGCTTTCTTT
CDR3: CASSPRGGNTEAFF
D: .
J: TRBJ1-1
V: TRBV28
size: .

DNA: TGTGCCAGTAGTACGACTAGCGGGACCGGGGAGCTGTTTTTT
CDR3: CASSTTSGTGELFF
D: TRBD2
J: TRBJ2-2
V: TRBV19
size: .

DNA: TGCGCCAGCAGCTTTTTGCTCGGGGAGAACACTGAAGCTTTCTTT
CDR3: CASSFLLGENTEAFF
D: .
J: TRBJ1-1
V: TRBV5-1
size: .

DNA: TGTGCCACCAGCAGAGATGCAGGGGCTGTTGAAGCTTTCTTT
CDR3: CATSRDAGAVEAFF
D: .
J: TRBJ1-1
V: TRBV15
size: .

DNA: TGTGCCAGTAGTTCCGACAGAGCCTCCAATCAGCCCCAGCATTTT
CDR3: CASSSDRASNQPQHF
D: .
J: TRBJ1-5
V: TRBV19
size: .

DNA: TGTGCCAGCAGCTTAGGACAGGGGCCCTACGAGCAGTACTTC
CDR3: CASSLGQGPYEQYF
D: TRBD1
J: TRBJ2-7
V: TRBV11-1
size: .

DNA: TGTGCCAGCAGTTACTCGCCCAGCGGGATAGGCAATGAGCAGTTCTTC
CDR3: CASSYSPSGIGNEQFF
D: TRBD2
J: TRBJ2-1
V: TRBV6-5
size: .

DNA: TGTGCCAGCAGCTTGTCGGAGGGCCACTACACCTTC
CDR3: CASSLSEGHYTF
D: .
J: TRBJ1-2
V: TRBV5-6
size: .

DNA: TGCGCCAGCAGTCAACCGGAGACAGGGAACTCCTACGAGCAGTACTTC
CDR3: CASSQPETGNSYEQYF
D: TRBD1
J: TRBJ2-7
V: TRBV23-1
size: .

DNA: TGTGCCATCAGTGAGTGGGGCCCCAGCTCCTACGAGCAGTACTTC
CDR3: CAISEWGPSSYEQYF
D: .
J: TRBJ2-7
V: TRBV10-3
size: .

DNA: TGTGCCAGCAGTGTAGTCGGGATCGGTGAAGCTTTCTTT
CDR3: CASSVVGIGEAFF
D: .
J: TRBJ1-1
V: TRBV9
size: few

DNA: TGTGCCAGTAGTGTGGACAGGATGACTGAAGCTTTCTTT
CDR3: CASSVDRMTEAFF
D: TRBD1
J: TRBJ1-1
V: TRBV19
size: .

DNA: TGCGCCAGCAGCCCAGGGACAGGGATGGTTAGCAATCAGCCCCAGCATTTT
CDR3: CASSPGTGMVSNQPQHF
D: TRBD1
J: TRBJ1-5
V: TRBV5-1
size: .

DNA: TGTGCCAGCAGCTTAATGGCAGGGCATGGCTACACCTTC
CDR3: CASSLMAGHGYTF
D: .
J: TRBJ1-2
V: TRBV7-2
size: .

DNA: TGTGCCAGCAGCCGCGACAGGAACTATGGCTACACCTTC
CDR3: CASSRDRNYGYTF
D: .
J: TRBJ1-2
V: TRBV7-9
size: .

DNA: TGTGCCAGCAGCTCGGACAGGAGGAGGGAGACCCAGTACTTC
CDR3: CASSSDRRRETQYF
D: TRBD1
J: TRBJ2-5
V: TRBV11-1
size: .

DNA: TGTGCCAGCAGTTTCCCGGCGGCGGGAGGCAATGAGCAGTTCTTC
CDR3: CASSFPAAGGNEQFF
D: TRBD2
J: TRBJ2-1
V: TRBV28
size: .

DNA: TGTGCCAGCATGGTGGACAGGACAACTAATGAAAAACTGTTTTTT
CDR3: CASMVDRTTNEKLFF
D: TRBD1
J: TRBJ1-4
V: TRBV2
size: .

DNA: TGTGCCAGCAGCTTTCCGGCGGGAGGTCGAGACAATGAGCAGTTCTTC
CDR3: CASSFPAGGRDNEQFF
D: TRBD2
J: TRBJ2-1
V: TRBV7-9
size: .

DNA: TGTGCCAGCAGTGAAGTTGGAGGTAGCAATCAGCCCCAGCATTTT
CDR3: CASSEVGGSNQPQHF
D: .
J: TRBJ1-5
V: TRBV6-1
size: .

DNA: TGTGCCAGCAGCAGAAGACAGGGGGCATATGGCACTGAAGCTTTCTTT
CDR3: CASSRRQGAYGTEAFF
D: TRBD1
J: TRBJ1-1
V: TRBV13
size: .

DNA: TGTGCCTGGAGTGCCCCAGGGACTAGCGGCACAGATACGCAGTATTTT
CDR3: CAWSAPGTSGTDTQYF
D: TRBD2
J: TRBJ2-3
V: TRBV30
size: .

DNA: TGTGCCAGCAGCCGGACAGGGCTGGGGGACAATGAGCAGTTCTTC
CDR3: CASSRTGLGDNEQFF
D: TRBD1
J: TRBJ2-1
V: TRBV11-2
size: .

DNA: TGTGCCACCAGTACGGACAGGGGGCATGGAAACACCATATATTTT
CDR3: CATSTDRGHGNTIYF
D: TRBD1
J: TRBJ1-3
V: TRBV15
size: .

DNA: TGTGCCAGCAGTTATTGGGGTAGCGGAAACAATGAGCAGTTCTTC
CDR3: CASSYWGSGNNEQFF
D: .
J: TRBJ2-1
V: TRBV6-5
size: .

DNA: TGTGCCAGCAGTCCCTGGGCGGGACTAGGCGGTTCCTTATACAATGAGCAGTTCTTC
CDR3: CASSPWAGLGGSLYNEQFF
D: TRBD2
J: TRBJ2-1
V: TRBV28
size: once

DNA: TGTGCCAGCAGTTCATGGGACAGGGAGGCAATAGAGACCCAGTACTTC
CDR3: CASSSWDREAIETQYF
D: TRBD1
J: TRBJ2-5
V: TRBV7-2
size: once

DNA: TGTGCCAGCAGTTACCCCCCACAGGGTGGGAGCTATGGCTACACCTTC
CDR3: CASSYPPQGGSYGYTF
D: .
J: TRBJ1-2
V: TRBV6-6
size: .

DNA: TGTGCCAGCAGCCCAAGAAGGGACAATAGCAATCAGCCCCAGCATTTT
CDR3: CASSPRRDNSNQPQHF
D: .
J: TRBJ1-5
V: TRBV7-8
size: .

DNA: TGTGCCAGCAGTTTTAGTGCCGGGGAGCTGTTTTTT
CDR3: CASSFSAGELFF
D: .
J: TRBJ2-2
V: TRBV27
size: once

DNA: TGTGCCAGCAGCTTAGATGGTTCGGCAGATACGCAGTATTTT
CDR3: CASSLDGSADTQYF
D: .
J: TRBJ2-3
V: TRBV7-2
size: .

DNA: TGTGCCAGCGCGGAGGGCTCTGGAAACACCATATATTTT
CDR3: CASAEGSGNTIYF
D: .
J: TRBJ1-3
V: TRBV9
size: .

DNA: TGTGCCAGCAGCTTGCGCAAGGGGGCAACAGATACGCAGTATTTT
CDR3: CASSLRKGATDTQYF
D: TRBD1
J: TRBJ2-3
V: TRBV5-4
size: .

DNA: TGTGCCAGCAGTGGTGGACAGCCCGCCTATGGCTACACCTTC
CDR3: CASSGGQPAYGYTF
D: .
J: TRBJ1-2
V: TRBV6-1
size: .

DNA: TGCAGCGTTTTACAGGGGGGGCAAGAGACCCAGTACTTC
CDR3: CSVLQGGQETQYF
D: .
J: TRBJ2-5
V: TRBV29-1
size: .

DNA: TGTGCCAGCAGTTTACCCACCGGGACTAGCGGGAGGGTCTGGCCCTACAATGAGCAGTTCTTC
CDR3: CASSLPTGTSGRVWPYNEQFF
D: TRBD2
J: TRBJ2-1
V: TRBV27
size: .

DNA: TGTGCCAGCAGCTTGGTAACCGGGACAGGGTGGAATGAGCAGTTCTTC
CDR3: CASSLVTGTGWNEQFF
D: TRBD1
J: TRBJ2-1
V: TRBV5-6
size: .